The clone carrying this TCR beta chain was observed a single time. Its antigen is undetermined. This CDR3 has 15 amino acids. Per the germline V gene, CDR1 is MNHEY and CDR2 is SVGAGI. Trimming removed 5 bases from V and 1 base from J; junction bases left unmatched: 6. TCRdb fed the multiplex PCR reads into MiXCR, producing one record per CDR3 protein. Among 200,000 to 250,000 distinct CDR3 sequences listed, less than 40% were seen once. This entry is derived from a study of breast tumors, draining lymph nodes, adjacent tissues. Overall study findings and caveats: That most tumor T cells come from lymph nodes remained unproven. The data were judged consistent with most tumor T cells coming from lymph node and expanding in tumor. Tumor and nontumor repertoires were significantly more similar in luminal-like than in basal-like breast cancer. Compared with lymph nodes, tumors were less diverse; compared with nontumor tissue, more.

The lymph nodes were axillary draining lymph nodes from breast cancer patients. This sequence was found in a female donor with breast cancer. Some clones in this sample may be carry-over from other donors' samples. The specimen sequenced was axillary lymph node tissue. The gene calls are TRBV6-5 and TRBJ2-7; TRBD2 matches at 9 bases. As DNA, the CDR3 is TGTGCCAGCAGTCGGGCTAGCGGGATTTCCTACGAGCAGTACTTC. Residues: CASSRASGISYEQYF.